The next 14 T cell receptor beta chains were all read from a single sample in a study of cytomegalovirus exposure and HLA in healthy donors (dated 2017 in TCRdb). Libraries came from the immunoSEQ multiplex PCR assay. The multiplex PCR relied on a mix of 60 forward primers for TCR Vbeta segments and 13 reverse primers for TCR Jbeta segments. TCRdb took over this immuneACCESS table, retaining in-frame rearrangements with V and J assigned. Such tables are incomplete; in checked studies, under half of the missing clones stem from an unresolved V gene, and the remainder is unexplained. This sample comprises 200,000 to 250,000 clones, 75% to 85% of them detected only once. The ten largest clones take up 2.7% of the sample. The sequenced sample was PBMCs. All receptors derive from a woman between 40 and 55 years old in good health and CMV-seronegative.

V gene TRBV7-9 combines with J gene TRBJ2-1; no definite D call. V lost 5 bases and J 2 bases, leaving 10 bases between the germline ends. CDR1 and CDR2 (germline): SEHNR, FQNEAQ (reference sequence). The CDR3 length is 14 residues. CDR3 nucleotide sequence: TGTGCCAGCAGCGTGGCCCAGGCCTACAATGAGCAGTTCTTC. Encoded protein: CASSVAQAYNEQFF.

V and J are TRBV19 and TRBJ1-2; a possible D gene is TRBD1 (6 bases). V lost 5 bases and J 6 bases, leaving 19 bases between the germline ends. This CDR3 comprises 15 residues. Germline CDR1 is LNHDA and CDR2 is SQIVND (reference sequence). CDR3 residues: CASSRGGGPWDGYTF. For the CDR3, the DNA is TGTGCCAGTAGTCGGGGAGGGGGGCCTTGGGATGGCTACACCTTC.

The chain recombines TRBV7-6 with TRBJ2-7; 12 positions agree with TRBD2. The ends lost 7 bases at V and 6 bases at J; junction bases unmatched: 10. The CDR3 runs 15 residues. Germline V gene lookup returns CDR1 SGHVS and CDR2 FNYEAQ. The CDR3 protein is CASKRGLAGTGEQYF. In nucleotides, the CDR3 is TGTGCCAGCAAGAGAGGACTAGCGGGAACGGGCGAGCAGTACTTC.

The chain carries TRBV29-1 and TRBJ2-7; 9 nucleotides align to TRBD2. The CDR3 extends over 13 amino acids. The V gene's germline CDR1 is SQVTM and CDR2 ANQGSEA. The DNA of the CDR3 is TGCGGAATACGGGGAGCGGGAGGAGGTGAGCAGTACTTC. This codes for CGIRGAGGGEQYF.

V and J are TRBV29-1 and TRBJ2-1; 8 bases line up with TRBD2. The CDR3 is 16 residues long. Trimming at V came to 6 bases and at J to 9 bases, leaving 19 bases not matched to a gene. Germline V gene lookup returns CDR1 SQVTM and CDR2 ANQGSEA. This CDR3 reads CSVPPGTSSGESEQFF. CDR3 sequence (DNA): TGCAGCGTCCCCCCCGGGACTAGTTCGGGGGAATCTGAGCAGTTCTTC.

V is TRBV7-3 and J is TRBJ2-7; 7 bases line up with TRBD2. This CDR3 spans 15 amino acids. The V segment lost 5 bases and the J segment 0 bases; nucleotides outside the gene matches: 7. The germline V gene has CDR1 SGHTA and CDR2 FQGTGA. CDR3 DNA: TGTGCCAGCAGCGCCAGGGAGGGAGACTCCTACGAGCAGTACTTC. Protein product: CASSAREGDSYEQYF.

This chain joins TRBV5-1 and TRBJ1-4, with D perhaps TRBD1 (6 bases). Germline CDR1 and CDR2: SGHRS and YFSETQ. V dropped 0 bases and J dropped 5 bases, with 11 bases sitting between them. The CDR3 sequence is 15 residues long. CDR3 DNA sequence: TGCGCCAGCAGCTTGGTTTCAGGGACAAATGAAAAACTGTTTTTT. This translates into CASSLVSGTNEKLFF. The full variable domain, its missing parts supplied by reference TRBV5-1 and TRBJ1-4, is KAGVTQTPRYLIKTRGQQVTLSCSPISGHRSVSWYQQTPGQGLQFLFEYFSETQRNKGNFPGRFSGRQFSNSRSEMNVSTLELGDSALYLCASSLVSGTNEKLFFGSGTQLSVL.

DNA for the CDR3: TGTGCCATCAGTGGGCCGGGGGTAGCGGAGTACAATGAGCAGTTCTTC. Translated: CAISGPGVAEYNEQFF. This chain connects TRBV10-3 to TRBJ2-1, with a weak D call TRBD2 (6 bases). Germline CDR1 ENHRY, CDR2 SYGVKD. Trimming cost V 4 bases and J 4 bases, with 17 bases left between them. This CDR3 spans 16 amino acids.

This clone was observed once. The chain recombines TRBV29-1 with TRBJ2-1; TRBD1 might be the D (6 bases). The CDR3 is 11 amino acids. V gave up 7 bases and J gave up 5 bases, with 9 bases separating them. CDR1 and CDR2 from the germline V gene are SQVTM and ANQGSEA. The CDR3 loop reads CSARTDNEQFF. The CDR3, as DNA: TGCAGCGCCAGGACAGACAATGAGCAGTTCTTC.

The V call is TRBV2, the J call TRBJ2-2; 13 bases are a match to TRBD2. The CDR3 consists of 17 residues. V shed 7 bases, J shed 7 bases, and the junction held 12 bases outside the gene matches. CDR1 is SNHLY, CDR2 FYNNEI, per germline. Here the CDR3 DNA reads TGTGCCAGCACGAGGTTAAGGACTAGCGGGAGAGACGGGGAGCTGTTTTTT. As protein: CASTRLRTSGRDGELFF. Variable domain in full (rest from reference TRBV2 and TRBJ2-2): EPEVTQTPSHQVTQMGQEVILRCVPISNHLYFYWYRQILGQKVEFLVSFYNNEISEKSEIFDDQFSVERPDGSNFTLKIRSTKLEDSAMYFCASTRLRTSGRDGELFFGEGSRLTVL.

The chain links TRBV19 to TRBJ2-6; TRBD1 aligns across 8 bases. The germline gives CDR1 LNHDA, CDR2 SQIVND (reference sequence). Germline trimming cut 3 bases from V and 0 bases from J; bases unmatched to any gene: 1. The CDR3 contains 16 residues. CDR3 sequence reads: CASSIQGASGANVLTF. The DNA of the CDR3 is TGTGCCAGTAGTATTCAGGGGGCCTCTGGGGCCAACGTCCTGACTTTC.

The V and J genes are TRBV11-1 and TRBJ1-3, with 10 positions matching TRBD1. Germline V gene lookup returns CDR1 SGHAT and CDR2 FQDESV (reference sequence). This CDR3 has 13 amino acids. Trimming took 10 bases from V and 2 from J; bases not matched to a gene: 2. CDR3 loop: CAIGQGAGNTIYF. The CDR3 nucleotides are TGTGCCATTGGACAGGGGGCTGGAAACACCATATATTTT.

As DNA, the CDR3 is TGTGCCAGCACAGGCAGGGGTTTCACTGAAGCTTTCTTT. It encodes CASTGRGFTEAFF. The chain recombines TRBV6-1 with TRBJ1-1; perhaps TRBD1 as D (6 bases). The CDR3 sequence is 13 residues long. The V gene's germline CDR1 is MNHNS and CDR2 SASEGT. The V end lost 7 bases, the J end lost 4 bases, and 13 bases lay between the germline ends.

This chain links TRBV7-2 with TRBJ2-7; 8 bases map to TRBD2. Germline V CDR1 and CDR2: SGHTA, FQGNSA. Trimming at V came to 5 bases and at J to 9 bases, leaving 18 bases not matched to a gene. The CDR3 is 16 amino acids. CDR3 region: CASSPHGGAGEARQYF. CDR3 bases: TGTGCCAGCAGCCCACATGGGGGAGCGGGAGAGGCCCGGCAGTACTTC.